This T cell receptor beta chain stems from a study of blood T cell repertoires in COVID-19 (dated by TCRdb to 2020 to 2022). For the wider study: The collaborator samples originated in the United States, Italy and Spain and spanned the acute and convalescent phases of COVID-19. The material from the prospective study consisted of cDNA or gDNA derived from T cells, B-cell-depleted T cells, or PBMCs. Where HLA class I and class II types were available, the types were taken from metadata supplied by the sample provider, not from assay-based typing. A freely available public database, intended as a resource for researchers studying the immune response to SARS-CoV-2, is where the repertoires were released. Subjects who had been exposed to COVID-19, were actively infected with it, or had recovered from it provided the deeply sampled blood TCRbeta repertoires that made up the dataset. Samples were obtained from the ongoing ImmuneRACE study (first 160 participants) and from 1,254 subjects provided by 6 global collaborators. A de-identified subject ID, COVID-19 status, age in years and sex were almost always included in the sample metadata. The research as a whole found: Clinical and demographic metadata were provided uncurated, with the amount varying by source and participant.

The CDR3 goes from the cysteine to the phenylalanine over 19 residues. The retained sequence is limited to the CDR3, 57 bases, with the frame set at the first base. Trimming takes 2 bases from V and 2 bases from J, and the germline ends sit 27 bases apart. Per the germline V gene, SQVTM is the CDR1 and ANQGSEA is the CDR2. A remark on this clone: Its recognized antigen is unknown. Nothing much larger sits one base from this clone, and base qualities are not available.

Collaborating institutions collected whole blood in K2EDTA tubes following their own protocols. For TCRbeta analysis, collaborators shipped samples in one of three forms: frozen whole blood, isolated PBMCs, or DNA extracted from either of those sample types. The immunoSEQ Assay, a bias-controlled multiplex PCR, was used to amplify TCRbeta CDR3 regions from genomic DNA. As for the authors' bioinformatics: Within the assay, amplification of reference gene primers was used to estimate how many nucleated cells each sample contained. Sequence reads were collapsed and filtered to measure the absolute abundance of every unique TCRbeta CDR3 rearrangement. Productive Simpson clonality was computed per sample as the square root of Simpson's diversity index over productive rearrangements. As stored in TCRdb, this immuneACCESS dataset retains in-frame rearrangements with V and J assigned. A fraction of the clones does not appear; measured against another copy, unresolved V genes explain less than half of the discrepancy, and the remainder lacks a known reason. Clone size and V and J calls were adopted from that table, with D and trimming inferred from the DNA. In this sample the table shows about 220,000 clones, 83% of which occur a single time. The leading ten clones occupy under 3% of the sample.

The material sequenced was peripheral blood. The receptor was isolated from a woman aged 40-49 years with active or convalescent COVID-19. Recombination joined TRBV29-1 with TRBJ1-2; TRBD1 is possibly the D segment (6 matching bases). The nucleotide sequence reads TGCAGCGTTGAACTGATGGCCGGCCTTAGGGGGAGAGTCAACTATGGCTACACCTTC. Its coded protein is CSVELMAGLRGRVNYGYTF.